The entry below describes one T cell receptor (beta chain). Its specificity is unknown. This record comes from a study of T cells in Graves' hyperthyroidism and ophthalmopathy. Study-level points and caveats: Most thyroid clonotypes that were expanded above 0.001 also turned up in blood. Ophthalmopathy was separated from stable hyperthyroidism by a 13 V-J model.

The CDR3 runs 14 residues. Germline CDR1 reads SGHAT; CDR2 reads FQNNGV. Patients were excluded because of uncontrolled infection, other autoimmune disease, pregnancy or lactation. The diagnostic basis comprised clinical symptoms, serum thyroxine and TRAb, thyroid ultrasound and orbital computed tomography. Amplification of TCR beta CDR3 regions was performed using RNA transcripts as template. The TCR CDR3 first-round RT-PCR relied on the HTBI primer set. TCRdb reprocessed the multiplex PCR reads via MiXCR and lists one record per CDR3 protein. The sample includes hundreds of thousands of distinct CDR3 sequences, roughly 46% of them seen just once.

The receptor was derived from an adult man with Graves' disease, either hyperthyroidism or ophthalmopathy (not recorded which). Material for sequencing was peripheral blood or thyroid tissue (not recorded which). The chain couples TRBV11-2 to TRBJ1-5; 10 nucleotides agree with TRBD1. CDR3 loop: CAISRDRGYQPQHF. The DNA of the CDR3 is TGTGCTATATCCCGGGACAGGGGATATCAGCCCCAGCATTTT.